The text below deals with one T cell receptor beta chain. The antigen remains undetermined. A much larger clone sits a single nucleotide away, making a read error possible. These data come from a study of tumor-infiltrating lymphocytes in primary liver carcinoma. Starting from about 0.5 ug of total RNA, TCR beta cDNA was produced with a primer in the constant region. A slightly modified ARM-PCR protocol with three nested multiplex PCR rounds produced these TCR beta libraries. Running 10 cycles apiece, the first two PCR rounds relied on TRBV1-TRBV30 forward primers together with a C-beta reverse primer. TCRdb analysed the multiplex PCR reads with MiXCR anew, one entry per CDR3 protein. The top ten hold over 7.5% of the sample, which has around 100,000 distinct CDR3 sequences, approximately 71% seen once. From about 19-30 mg of unsorted bulk tissue, DNA and RNA were co-extracted together. Study outcomes and limitations: Top clones occupying all five tumor regions numbered only about 8-25%.

The CDR3 is 12 residues long. V was trimmed by 8 bases and J by 0 bases, leaving 9 bases between them. The germline gives CDR1 SGHKS, CDR2 YYEKEE (reference sequence). The rearrangement joins TRBV5-5 to TRBJ2-7; D gene ambiguous. This TCR derives from a woman in her sixties with primary liver carcinoma and hepatitis B virus infection. The sequenced sample consisted of liver tumor tissue from sampling region 5. Described subset: tumor region T5, tumor centre. CDR3 sequence (DNA): TGTGCCAGGAGCCAAACCTCCTACGAGCAGTACTTC. Amino acids: CARSQTSYEQYF.